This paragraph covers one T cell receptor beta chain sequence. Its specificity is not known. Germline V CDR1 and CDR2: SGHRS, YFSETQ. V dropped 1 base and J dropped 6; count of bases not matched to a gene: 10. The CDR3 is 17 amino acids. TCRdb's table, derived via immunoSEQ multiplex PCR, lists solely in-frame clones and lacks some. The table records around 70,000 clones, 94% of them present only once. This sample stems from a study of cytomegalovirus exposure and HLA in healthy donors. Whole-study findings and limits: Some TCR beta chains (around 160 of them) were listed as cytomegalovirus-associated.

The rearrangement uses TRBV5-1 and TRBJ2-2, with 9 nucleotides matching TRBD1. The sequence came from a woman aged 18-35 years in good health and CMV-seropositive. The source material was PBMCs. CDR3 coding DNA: TGCGCCAGCAGCTTGCGAGACACAGGGGGCCACGCCGGGGAGCTGTTTTTT. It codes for CASSLRDTGGHAGELFF.